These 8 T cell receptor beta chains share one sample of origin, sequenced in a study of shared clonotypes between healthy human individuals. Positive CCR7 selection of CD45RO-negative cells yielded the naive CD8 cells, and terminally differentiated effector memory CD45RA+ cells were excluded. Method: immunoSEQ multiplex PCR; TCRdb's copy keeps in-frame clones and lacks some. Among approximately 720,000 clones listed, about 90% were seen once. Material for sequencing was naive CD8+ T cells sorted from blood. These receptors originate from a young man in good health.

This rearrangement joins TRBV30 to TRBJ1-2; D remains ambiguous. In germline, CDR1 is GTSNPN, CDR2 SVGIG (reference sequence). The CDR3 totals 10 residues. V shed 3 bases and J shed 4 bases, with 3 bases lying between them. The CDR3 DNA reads TGTGCCTGGAGGACCTATGGCTACACCTTC. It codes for CAWRTYGYTF.

The CDR3 DNA reads TGCGCCAGCAGCCAAGTTGGGGTAGCGGGACAAGAGACCCAGTACTTC. It is translated as CASSQVGVAGQETQYF. The rearrangement links TRBV4-1 to TRBJ2-5; 8 bases agree with TRBD2. The germline gives CDR1 MGHRA, CDR2 YSYEKL. V lost 1 base, J lost 2 bases, and 6 bases stayed unmatched. CDR3 length: 16 amino acids.

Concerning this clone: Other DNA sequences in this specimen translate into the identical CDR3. As DNA, the CDR3 is TGCGCCAGCAGCTTCGGGGGGAGCTACGAGCAGTACTTC. It codes for CASSFGGSYEQYF. The V and J genes are TRBV5-1 and TRBJ2-7; 7 bases are a match to TRBD2. Germline V gene lookup returns CDR1 SGHRS and CDR2 YFSETQ. The CDR3 sequence is 13 residues long. V lost 2 bases to trimming and J lost 3 bases; unmatched junction nucleotides: 2. Combining the CDR3 with reference TRBV5-1 and TRBJ2-7 gives the whole variable domain KAGVTQTPRYLIKTRGQQVTLSCSPISGHRSVSWYQQTPGQGLQFLFEYFSETQRNKGNFPGRFSGRQFSNSRSEMNVSTLELGDSALYLCASSFGGSYEQYFGPGTRLTVT.

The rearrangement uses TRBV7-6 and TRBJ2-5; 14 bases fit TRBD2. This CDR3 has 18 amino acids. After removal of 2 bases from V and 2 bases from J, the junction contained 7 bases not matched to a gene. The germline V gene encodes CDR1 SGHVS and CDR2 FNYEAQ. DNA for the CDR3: TGTGCCAGCAGCTTACGCCCGGGACTAGCGGGAGCACAAGAGACCCAGTACTTC. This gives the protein CASSLRPGLAGAQETQYF.

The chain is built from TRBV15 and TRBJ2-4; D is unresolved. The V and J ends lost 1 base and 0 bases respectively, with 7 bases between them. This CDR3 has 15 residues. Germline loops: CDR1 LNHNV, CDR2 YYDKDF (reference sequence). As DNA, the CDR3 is TGTGCCACCAGCAGAGCGGGTGGAGCCAAAAACATTCAGTACTTC. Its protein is CATSRAGGAKNIQYF.

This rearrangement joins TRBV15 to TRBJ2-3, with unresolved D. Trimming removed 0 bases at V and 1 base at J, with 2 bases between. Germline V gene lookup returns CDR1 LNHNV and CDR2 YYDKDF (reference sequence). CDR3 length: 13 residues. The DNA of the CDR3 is TGTGCCACCAGCAGAGAAGGCACAGATACGCAGTATTTT. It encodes CATSREGTDTQYF.

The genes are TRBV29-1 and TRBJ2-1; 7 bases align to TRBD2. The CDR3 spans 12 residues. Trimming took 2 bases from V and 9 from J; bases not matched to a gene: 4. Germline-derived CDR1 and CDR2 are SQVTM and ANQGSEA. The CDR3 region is CSVELAAVEQFF. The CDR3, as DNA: TGCAGCGTTGAACTAGCGGCCGTTGAGCAGTTCTTC.

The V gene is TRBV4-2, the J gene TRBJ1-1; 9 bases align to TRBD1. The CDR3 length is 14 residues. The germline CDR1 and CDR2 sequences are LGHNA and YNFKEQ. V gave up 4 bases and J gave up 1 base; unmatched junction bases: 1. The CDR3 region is CASSPTGGNTEAFF. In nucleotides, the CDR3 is TGTGCCAGCAGCCCGACAGGGGGGAACACTGAAGCTTTCTTT.